Presented here are 22 T cell receptor beta chains from one specimen sequenced in a study of monozygotic twins with cystic fibrosis. The table came from immunoSEQ multiplex PCR; TCRdb's copy has only in-frame clones and leaves some out. Among 34,000 or so clones, roughly nine tenths were seen once, and the ten largest hold over 0.7%. Sequencing was carried out using blood. These receptors were collected from a girl aged 2 to 10 with cystic fibrosis.

The chain recombines TRBV4-1 with TRBJ2-7; TRBD1 is a possible D gene (6 bases). With 1 base removed from V and 4 bases from J, the gap between germline ends came to 14 bases. The CDR3 extends over 15 amino acids. Germline V lookup: CDR1 MGHRA, CDR2 YSYEKL. The CDR3, as DNA: TGCGCCAGCAGCCAAGGGCAGGGGTTATATTACGAGCAGTACTTC. Translation gives CASSQGQGLYYEQYF.

The chain uses TRBV29-1 and TRBJ2-2, with 7 positions matching TRBD2. V shed 4 bases and J 4 bases; nucleotides not matched to a gene: 6. Germline CDR1 and CDR2: SQVTM and ANQGSEA. The CDR3 covers 14 residues. The CDR3: CSVGKRGPTGELFF. CDR3 nucleotides: TGCAGCGTTGGTAAGCGGGGACCCACCGGGGAGCTGTTTTTT.

This chain links TRBV6-5 with TRBJ2-1; D uncertain. Trimming shortened V by 0 bases and J by 9 bases, and 12 bases separated the two germline ends. The CDR3 loop spans 14 amino acids. Germline CDR1 reads MNHEY; CDR2 reads SVGAGI. CDR3 sequence: CASSYSLRSGEQFF. In nucleotides, the CDR3 is TGTGCCAGCAGTTACTCCCTAAGATCGGGTGAGCAGTTCTTC.

V is TRBV25-1 and J is TRBJ1-1; 12 nucleotides line up with TRBD1. The CDR3 is 16 residues long. Germline CDR1 reads MGHDK; CDR2 reads SYGVNS. Losses at the gene ends were 5 bases for V and 5 bases for J; bases not matched to a gene: 9. CDR3 sequence reads: CASSPQRDRGQTEAFF. DNA for the CDR3: TGTGCCAGCAGTCCCCAGCGGGACAGGGGGCAAACTGAAGCTTTCTTT.

The J gene is TRBJ1-5, the V gene TRBV18, with TRBD1 identical over 7 bases. CDR3 length equals 14 residues. In germline, CDR1 is KGHSH, CDR2 LQKENI. V lost 5 bases, J lost 2 bases, and 3 bases stayed unmatched. The CDR3 region is CASSNRGGNQPQHF. In nucleotides, the CDR3 is TGTGCCAGCTCAAACAGGGGAGGCAATCAGCCCCAGCATTTT.

The V gene is TRBV7-9, the J gene TRBJ2-2; 12 bases line up with TRBD2. The CDR3 runs to 15 residues. CDR1 and CDR2 from the germline V gene are SEHNR and FQNEAQ (reference sequence). The ends lost 5 bases at V and 7 bases at J; junction bases unmatched: 5. The CDR3 coding sequence is TGTGCCAGCAGCCGGACTAGCGGGGCGAACGGGGAGCTGTTTTTT. This sequence encodes CASSRTSGANGELFF.

This clone was detected only once. The chain uses TRBV2 and TRBJ2-2, with 10 bases aligning to TRBD1. The CDR3 is made up of 15 amino acids. CDR1 is SNHLY, CDR2 FYNNEI, per germline. V lost 7 bases and J lost 7; bases outside the gene matches: 9. CDR3 bases: TGTGCCAGCACTCTGGGACAGGGGAGGGTCGGGGAGCTGTTTTTT. It yields the protein CASTLGQGRVGELFF.

The chain couples TRBV9 to TRBJ1-2, with 8 bases lining up with TRBD1. CDR1 and CDR2 from the germline V gene are SGDLS and YYNGEE. CDR3 length: 16 amino acids. J lost 2 bases, V lost 4 bases, and 10 bases had no gene match. CDR3 residues: CASSPRQAGGNYGYTF. CDR3 DNA sequence: TGTGCCAGCAGCCCACGTCAGGCAGGGGGCAACTATGGCTACACCTTC.

The rearrangement links TRBV11-1 to TRBJ2-5; the D gene is possibly TRBD2 (5 bases). V dropped 6 bases and J dropped 5 bases, with 16 bases sitting between them. Germline lookup yields CDR1 SGHAT and CDR2 FQDESV (reference sequence). The CDR3 has 14 residues. The CDR3 sequence is CASSSGFRVETQYF. CDR3 bases: TGTGCCAGCAGTTCGGGGTTTCGGGTGGAGACCCAGTACTTC.

V is TRBV30 and J is TRBJ2-1; D perhaps matches TRBD1 (6 bases). The germline gives CDR1 GTSNPN, CDR2 SVGIG (reference sequence). V lost 5 bases and J 6 bases, leaving 11 bases between the germline ends. The CDR3 has 12 amino acids. CDR3 region: CAWGGSVNEQFF. CDR3 bases: TGTGCCTGGGGGGGCTCGGTCAATGAGCAGTTCTTC.

This chain links TRBV5-6 with TRBJ2-1; 12 positions match TRBD2. This CDR3 is built from 19 residues. The V gene end was trimmed by 2 bases and the J gene end by 0 bases; junction bases not matched to a gene: 9. Germline lookup yields CDR1 SGHDT and CDR2 YYEEEE. The chain's CDR3 is CASSFLAGGLRSSYNEQFF. CDR3 DNA: TGTGCCAGCAGCTTTCTAGCGGGGGGGCTACGGAGCTCCTACAATGAGCAGTTCTTC.

The chain carries TRBV13 and TRBJ2-1, with D possibly TRBD2 on 6 matching bases. The CDR3 extends over 16 amino acids. Germline V gives CDR1 PRHDT, CDR2 FYEKMQ (reference sequence). V was cut by 6 bases and J by 1 base, with 16 bases left in between. CDR3 DNA sequence: TGTGCCAGCAGTTTAACCGGGAGTCCTTCCTACAATGAGCAGTTCTTC. It encodes CASSLTGSPSYNEQFF.

This clone showed up just once. The V call is TRBV11-1, the J call TRBJ2-7; 9 positions agree with TRBD1. Germline V gene sequence: CDR1 SGHAT, CDR2 FQDESV (reference sequence). V was clipped by 6 bases and J by 2 bases; unmatched bases: 2. The CDR3 totals 13 residues. The CDR3 sequence is CASSDRGAYEQYF. CDR3 nucleotides: TGTGCCAGCAGTGACAGGGGGGCCTACGAGCAGTACTTC.

This chain connects TRBV5-6 to TRBJ1-6, with a tentative D call TRBD1 (6 bases). CDR1 is SGHDT, CDR2 YYEEEE, per germline. This CDR3 comprises 16 residues. V was pared by 4 bases and J by 7 bases, with 18 bases between. The CDR3 nucleotides read TGTGCCAGCAGCCATTCAGGGGCGGCATGGAATTCACCCCTCCACTTT. It yields the protein CASSHSGAAWNSPLHF.

This rearrangement joins TRBV6-5 to TRBJ2-7; 7 positions match TRBD1. The V segment lost 0 bases and the J segment 6 bases; nucleotides outside the gene matches: 11. The CDR3 has 16 amino acids. Germline values: CDR1 MNHEY, CDR2 SVGAGI. The CDR3, as DNA: TGTGCCAGCAGTTACTCTAACAGGGGAATGAGGGGCGAGCAGTACTTC. Translating it yields CASSYSNRGMRGEQYF.

This clone was recorded once. The CDR3 nucleotides read TGTGCCAGCAGTGAAAGGGGCGGGAGCACAGATACGCAGTATTTT. Protein sequence: CASSERGGSTDTQYF. The chain recombines TRBV6-1 with TRBJ2-3; D may correspond to TRBD1 or TRBD2 (5 bases each). Germline V gene data show CDR1 as MNHNS and CDR2 as SASEGT. The CDR3 is 15 amino acids. Trimming left V 2 bases short and J 0 bases short, with 9 bases between.

The chain carries TRBV5-4 and TRBJ2-2; D call uncertain. CDR3 length: 14 amino acids. Germline CDR1 and CDR2: SGHNT and YYREEE (reference sequence). Trimming removed 3 bases at V and 0 bases at J, with 6 bases between. CDR3 amino acids: CASSSFANTGELFF. The CDR3 nucleotides read TGTGCCAGCAGCTCGTTCGCGAACACCGGGGAGCTGTTTTTT.

V is TRBV5-1 and J is TRBJ1-4, with no clear D. CDR1 is SGHRS, CDR2 YFSETQ, per germline. The CDR3 consists of 14 residues. Trimming took off 3 bases at V and 8 bases at J, with 14 bases between the two ends. The chain's CDR3 is CASSSGTGGEKLFF. The CDR3 nucleotides are TGCGCCAGCAGCTCGGGTACGGGTGGGGAAAAACTGTTTTTT.

This sequence joins TRBV4-2 and TRBJ2-5; no definite D call. CDR1 LGHNA and CDR2 YNFKEQ come from the germline V gene. Deletions cut 0 bases from V and 5 bases from J, with 7 bases between. This CDR3 region has 13 residues. The CDR3 protein is CASSQDRWETQYF. CDR3 bases: TGTGCCAGCAGCCAAGATCGCTGGGAGACCCAGTACTTC.

In its sample, this clone was seen a few times. This chain uses TRBV19 with TRBJ1-2; no reliable D call. This CDR3 region has 12 residues. CDR1 is LNHDA, CDR2 SQIVND, per germline (reference sequence). Trimming pared 5 bases from V and 7 bases from J, leaving 11 bases between. CDR3 in DNA: TGTGCCAGTAGTTACACGTTAGGTGGCTACACCTTC. Protein product: CASSYTLGGYTF.

The sample holds one count of this clone. The V and J genes are TRBV10-3 and TRBJ2-1; 8 bases line up with TRBD2. This CDR3 has 16 residues. After removal of 1 base from V and 4 bases from J, the junction contained 6 bases not matched to a gene. Germline CDR1 ENHRY, CDR2 SYGVKD. The CDR3, as DNA: TGTGCCATCAGTGAGTGGGCGGGAGGACTGTACAATGAGCAGTTCTTC. Translated, it gives CAISEWAGGLYNEQFF.

A few counts support this clone. The chain couples TRBV6-1 to TRBJ1-3; D is unresolved. V dropped 9 bases and J dropped 4 bases, with 13 bases sitting between them. The CDR3 sequence is 13 residues long. Germline CDR1 and CDR2: MNHNS and SASEGT. CDR3 DNA sequence: TGTGCCAGTCTAGTCTTCTCGGGAAACACCATATATTTT. As protein: CASLVFSGNTIYF.